The 30 T cell receptor beta chains in this list originate from one sample, sequenced in a study of long-term antiretroviral therapy in people with HIV. The libraries were made with immunoSEQ v3.0 at survey level. Libraries were prepared by immunoSEQ multiplex PCR; TCRdb keeps only in-frame clonotypes and omits some of them. The sample carries approximately 20,000 clones, 70% to 90% recorded once. This specimen was unsorted PBMCs, taken 1.6 years after starting antiretroviral therapy. Receptors were obtained from a man between 35 and 55 years old with HIV.

The gene calls are TRBV6-5 and TRBJ1-4, with a weak D call TRBD1 (6 bases). The CDR3 has 13 amino acids. In germline, CDR1 is MNHEY, CDR2 SVGAGI. Trimming cost V 2 bases and J 8 bases, with 9 bases left between them. For the CDR3, the DNA is TGTGCCAGCAGTTACGGACAGCTAGAAAAACTGTTTTTT. Residues: CASSYGQLEKLFF.

V and J are TRBV6-1 and TRBJ1-1; 9 nucleotides agree with TRBD1. There are 14 residues in the CDR3. Germline assignment: CDR1 MNHNS and CDR2 SASEGT. V lost 10 bases, J lost 5 bases, and 11 bases stayed unmatched. Written as DNA, the CDR3 is TGTGCCACCAAGGGACAGGGTTTTTGGACTGAAGCTTTCTTT. Translation: CATKGQGFWTEAFF.

The chain joins TRBV9 to TRBJ1-4; possibly TRBD1 for D (5 bases). This CDR3 is built from 14 residues. In germline, CDR1 is SGDLS, CDR2 YYNGEE. V lost 4 bases and J 4 bases, leaving 11 bases between the germline ends. CDR3 sequence: CASSPGGGNEKLFF. The CDR3, as DNA: TGTGCCAGCAGCCCGGGGGGGGGTAATGAAAAACTGTTTTTT.

The chain uses TRBV9 and TRBJ2-6; D is uncertain. With 4 bases removed from V and 2 bases from J, the gap between germline ends came to 10 bases. CDR1 and CDR2 (germline): SGDLS, YYNGEE. This CDR3 has 15 amino acids. The CDR3 region is CASSHTPAGANVLTF. The DNA for the CDR3 is TGTGCCAGCAGCCATACGCCCGCTGGGGCCAACGTCCTGACTTTC.

The CDR3 sequence is CASSYSGGGDTEAFF. Written as DNA, the CDR3 is TGTGCCAGCAGTTACTCCGGGGGAGGAGACACTGAAGCTTTCTTT. The chain combines TRBV6-6 with TRBJ1-1; weak D call: TRBD1 (5 bases). Trimming left V 0 bases short and J 3 bases short, with 11 bases between. The CDR3 totals 15 residues. Germline V gene lookup returns CDR1 MNHNY and CDR2 SVGAGI (reference sequence).

The chain carries TRBV5-6 and TRBJ1-2; D not certain. This CDR3 has 12 amino acids. From germline, CDR1 is SGHDT and CDR2 YYEEEE. Trimming took 0 bases from V and 8 from J, leaving 8 bases between them. The CDR3 here is CASSLALGGYTF. CDR3 nucleotides: TGTGCCAGCAGCTTGGCCCTAGGGGGCTACACCTTC.

The chain couples TRBV7-2 to TRBJ2-5; D is possibly TRBD1 (5 bases). From germline, CDR1 is SGHTA and CDR2 FQGNSA. The CDR3 runs 14 residues. With 2 bases removed from V and 2 bases from J, the gap between germline ends came to 9 bases. The CDR3 here is CASSLNKGQETQYF. The CDR3 DNA is TGTGCCAGCAGCTTAAATAAGGGGCAAGAGACCCAGTACTTC.

Note on this clone: The same CDR3 arises from other DNA sequences in this sample as well. The chain couples TRBV28 to TRBJ1-1, with D unresolved. CDR3 length: 15 amino acids. CDR1 is MDHEN, CDR2 SYDVKM, per germline. V was pared by 3 bases and J by 0 bases, with 11 bases between. CDR3 sequence: CASSLGRSMNTEAFF. CDR3 nucleotide sequence: TGTGCCAGCAGTTTGGGAAGAAGCATGAACACTGAAGCTTTCTTT.

This clone was seen only once. The chain joins TRBV7-6 to TRBJ1-4; D perhaps matches TRBD1 (5 bases). V was shortened by 5 bases and J by 8 bases, with 18 bases between the two germline ends. This CDR3 region has 15 residues. The germline V gene has CDR1 SGHVS and CDR2 FNYEAQ. The CDR3 DNA is TGTGCCAGCAGCACTTCCAGGGTGCAATGGGAAAAACTGTTTTTT. It specifies CASSTSRVQWEKLFF.

The chain employs TRBV19 and TRBJ1-5; D ambiguous. CDR1 is LNHDA and CDR2 is SQIVND in the germline V gene (reference sequence). With 3 bases removed from V and 4 bases from J, the gap between germline ends came to 10 bases. This CDR3 region has 14 residues. CDR3 in DNA: TGTGCCAGTAGTATTTCTCGGGGAAATCAGCCCCAGCATTTT. This gives the protein CASSISRGNQPQHF. Full variable domain (outside the CDR3, taken from reference TRBV19 and TRBJ1-5): DGGITQSPKYLFRKEGQNVTLSCEQNLNHDAMYWYRQDPGQGLRLIYYSQIVNDFQKGDIAEGYSVSREKKESFPLTVTSAQKNPTAFYLCASSISRGNQPQHFGDGTRLSIL.

The chain uses TRBV5-6 and TRBJ1-1; D remains unclear. The CDR3 has 16 amino acids. CDR1 is SGHDT, CDR2 YYEEEE, per germline. V shed 1 base and J shed 5 bases, with 18 bases lying between them. CDR3 residues: CASSLPQRRTGTEAFF. The CDR3 nucleotides read TGTGCCAGCAGCTTGCCCCAAAGGCGTACGGGGACTGAAGCTTTCTTT.

This clone was observed a handful of times. The CDR3 DNA reads TGTGCCAGCAGTAAGGGCCCCCGGGTCGGCACAGATACGCAGTATTTT. This translates into CASSKGPRVGTDTQYF. J is TRBJ2-3 and V is TRBV27, with D hard to call. V dropped 5 bases and J dropped 1 base, with 16 bases sitting between them. Germline V gene sequence: CDR1 MNHEY, CDR2 SMNVEV (reference sequence). This CDR3 has 16 residues.

The CDR3 here is CAISEGETRLFEQFF. CDR3 bases: TGTGCCATCAGTGAAGGTGAAACAAGGTTATTCGAGCAGTTCTTC. The chain combines TRBV10-3 with TRBJ2-1; D gene uncertain. Germline lookup yields CDR1 ENHRY and CDR2 SYGVKD. CDR3 length: 15 amino acids. Trimming left V 3 bases short and J 10 bases short, with 19 bases between.

The chain couples TRBV4-1 to TRBJ2-7; 9 bases are shared with TRBD1. V gave up 0 bases and J gave up 3 bases; unmatched junction bases: 6. The CDR3 runs to 16 residues. Germline assignment: CDR1 MGHRA and CDR2 YSYEKL. CDR3 sequence: CASSQDATGGFYEQYF. Written as DNA, the CDR3 is TGCGCCAGCAGCCAAGATGCGACAGGGGGGTTCTACGAGCAGTACTTC.

This clone was observed a single time. The V call is TRBV15, the J call TRBJ1-1; unclear D gene. The CDR3 has 13 residues. Deletions cut 0 bases from V and 9 bases from J, with 11 bases between. CDR1 LNHNV and CDR2 YYDKDF come from the germline V gene (reference sequence). CDR3 amino acids: CATSRDLAGKAFF. Written as DNA, the CDR3 is TGTGCCACCAGCAGAGATCTGGCGGGAAAAGCTTTCTTT.

The chain links TRBV6-5 to TRBJ2-7, with 9 bases fitting TRBD1. V dropped 2 bases and J dropped 7; count of bases not matched to a gene: 3. This CDR3 has 13 residues. CDR1 is MNHEY and CDR2 is SVGAGI in the germline V gene. The CDR3 spells CASSYRTGDEQYF. In nucleotides, the CDR3 is TGTGCCAGCAGTTACAGGACAGGGGATGAGCAGTACTTC.

The J gene is TRBJ2-7, the V gene TRBV11-2, with 7 positions matching TRBD1. V trimming: 1 base; J trimming: 1 base; junction bases outside the gene matches: 10. Germline CDR1 and CDR2: SGHAT and FQNNGV. The CDR3 spans 17 residues. CDR3 coding DNA: TGTGCCAGCAGCTTAGGAGGGGGCGCGAGAAGGTCCTACGAGCAGTACTTC. This sequence encodes CASSLGGGARRSYEQYF.

The genes are TRBV6-1 and TRBJ1-2; D gene ambiguous. From germline, CDR1 is MNHNS and CDR2 SASEGT. Trimming removed 2 bases from V and 7 bases from J, with 14 bases in between. This CDR3 region has 14 residues. Here the CDR3 DNA reads TGTGCCAGCAGTGAATTACCTAAGGACTCTGGCTACACCTTC. It yields the protein CASSELPKDSGYTF.

This clone was observed a few times. The rearrangement links TRBV4-1 to TRBJ1-1; D is unresolved. Per germline, CDR1 MGHRA and CDR2 YSYEKL. V gave up 0 bases and J gave up 1 base, with 9 bases separating them. CDR3 length: 15 residues. In DNA, the CDR3 is TGCGCCAGCAGCCAAGAGAACAGACCGAACACTGAAGCTTTCTTT. Translating it yields CASSQENRPNTEAFF.

This chain uses TRBV9 with TRBJ2-2, with D perhaps TRBD1 or TRBD2 (5 bases each). The ends were cut back, 2 bases at V and 6 bases at J, with 14 bases in the middle. The germline gives CDR1 SGDLS, CDR2 YYNGEE. The CDR3 consists of 15 residues. CDR3 sequence: CASSVGDRSAGELFF. CDR3 coding DNA: TGTGCCAGCAGCGTGGGGGACCGGTCGGCCGGGGAGCTGTTTTTT.

The chain combines TRBV5-5 with TRBJ1-3; D unclear. V was trimmed by 4 bases and J by 0 bases, leaving 8 bases between them. CDR1 and CDR2 from the germline V gene are SGHKS and YYEKEE (reference sequence). This CDR3 has 14 amino acids. CDR3 bases: TGTGCCAGCAGCGACAAGAGCTCTGGAAACACCATATATTTT. This encodes CASSDKSSGNTIYF.

The V call is TRBV27, the J call TRBJ2-7; D not resolved. V gave up 6 bases and J gave up 3 bases, with 18 bases separating them. CDR1 is MNHEY and CDR2 is SMNVEV in the germline V gene (reference sequence). The CDR3 contains 15 residues. CDR3 DNA: TGTGCCAGCAGATTGAAAGGCACCCCTAGCTACGAGCAGTACTTC. Amino acid sequence: CASRLKGTPSYEQYF.

The rearrangement links TRBV19 to TRBJ2-2; D may be TRBD1 or TRBD2 (5 bases each). Germline-derived CDR1 and CDR2 are LNHDA and SQIVND (reference sequence). The CDR3 has 13 residues. The germline V and J ends were trimmed by 3 bases and 4 bases, with 6 bases remaining between them. The DNA of the CDR3 is TGTGCCAGTAGTATGGGACCCACCGGGGAGCTGTTTTTT. Its translation: CASSMGPTGELFF.

V gene TRBV11-2 combines with J gene TRBJ2-7; 10 nucleotides match TRBD2. CDR1 SGHAT and CDR2 FQNNGV come from the germline V gene. V shed 5 bases, J shed 0 bases, and the junction held 7 bases outside the gene matches. This CDR3 is built from 16 residues. The DNA of the CDR3 is TGTGCCAGCAGCCGAATAGCGGGAGGAACCTCCTACGAGCAGTACTTC. Translation gives CASSRIAGGTSYEQYF. Based on the CDR3 plus reference TRBV11-2 and TRBJ2-7, the full variable domain is EAGVAQSPRYKIIEKRQSVAFWCNPISGHATLYWYQQILGQGPKLLIQFQNNGVVDDSQLPKDRFSAERLKGVDSTLKIQPAKLEDSAVYLCASSRIAGGTSYEQYFGPGTRLTVT.

The chain recombines TRBV10-3 with TRBJ2-5; D unresolved. The length of the CDR3 is 11 residues. Germline CDR1 reads ENHRY; CDR2 reads SYGVKD. Trimming pared 4 bases from V and 5 bases from J, leaving 5 bases between. The CDR3: CAISGGETQYF. In nucleotides, the CDR3 is TGTGCCATCAGTGGGGGTGAGACCCAGTACTTC.

The chain joins TRBV27 to TRBJ2-1; 12 bases are shared with TRBD2. The CDR3 is made up of 15 amino acids. Germline CDR1 reads MNHEY; CDR2 reads SMNVEV (reference sequence). Trimming removed 5 bases from V and 9 bases from J; junction bases left unmatched: 8. CDR3 sequence (DNA): TGTGCCAGCAGTGCCAGACTAGCGGGAGATCGTGAGCAGTTCTTC. Its protein is CASSARLAGDREQFF.

This chain connects TRBV29-1 to TRBJ2-1; the match to TRBD2 covers 7 bases. The CDR3 covers 12 residues. In germline, CDR1 is SQVTM, CDR2 ANQGSEA. With 0 bases clipped from V and 15 bases from J, the junction kept 8 bases outside the gene matches. The CDR3 here is CSVEELGRGGFF. CDR3 DNA sequence: TGCAGCGTTGAAGAGTTGGGACGCGGGGGGTTCTTC.

The gene calls are TRBV7-9 and TRBJ2-2; perhaps TRBD2 as D (6 bases). Trimming pared 8 bases from V and 4 bases from J, leaving 23 bases between. The CDR3 has 17 residues. The germline V gene has CDR1 SEHNR and CDR2 FQNEAQ (reference sequence). The CDR3 protein is CASDGTPRGETTGELFF. The CDR3 DNA reads as TGTGCCAGCGACGGGACTCCTAGAGGGGAGACCACCGGGGAGCTGTTTTTT.

CDR3 protein: CASSHRSGELFF. The CDR3 DNA reads TGTGCCAGCAGCCATAGATCCGGGGAGCTGTTTTTT. The rearrangement joins TRBV11-2 to TRBJ2-2; no definite D call. The CDR3 sequence is 12 residues long. Between the trimmed V and J ends, which lost 5 bases and 6 bases, there was a span of 7 bases. The V gene's germline CDR1 is SGHAT and CDR2 FQNNGV.

The chain combines TRBV19 with TRBJ1-2; D is perhaps TRBD1 (5 bases). Between the trimmed V and J ends, which lost 5 bases and 4 bases, there was a span of 8 bases. Germline CDR1 reads LNHDA; CDR2 reads SQIVND (reference sequence). The CDR3 is 12 amino acids. Here the CDR3 reads CASSSGGYGYTF. The CDR3 DNA sequence: TGTGCCAGTAGTTCGGGGGGCTATGGCTACACCTTC. Looking up the rest from reference TRBV19 and TRBJ1-2 gives the full variable domain: DGGITQSPKYLFRKEGQNVTLSCEQNLNHDAMYWYRQDPGQGLRLIYYSQIVNDFQKGDIAEGYSVSREKKESFPLTVTSAQKNPTAFYLCASSSGGYGYTFGSGTRLTVV.